This T cell receptor (beta chain) is from a study of cytotoxic CD8 clonotypes in ibrutinib-treated CLL. Study-level background: Following treatment for a median about 13 months, range 6 to 36, response samples were then taken.

This clone is a singleton in its sample. This CDR3 has 15 residues. The germline V and J ends were trimmed by 4 bases and 2 bases, with 15 bases remaining between them. Germline CDR1 and CDR2: MNHEY and SVGAGI. Data came from immunoSEQ multiplex PCR; TCRdb stores just in-frame clones and leaves some out. The top ten clones hold around 30% of a sample with around 140,000 clones, 77% of them seen once. The origin of this receptor is a human donor with chronic lymphocytic leukemia. The input for sequencing was PBMCs, taken after 12 months of ibrutinib treatment. The chain recombines TRBV6-5 with TRBJ2-7; no clear D. The DNA of the CDR3 is TGTGCCAGCAGTTTGGGTTTGCACCATACCTACGAGCAGTACTTC. Translating gives CASSLGLHHTYEQYF.